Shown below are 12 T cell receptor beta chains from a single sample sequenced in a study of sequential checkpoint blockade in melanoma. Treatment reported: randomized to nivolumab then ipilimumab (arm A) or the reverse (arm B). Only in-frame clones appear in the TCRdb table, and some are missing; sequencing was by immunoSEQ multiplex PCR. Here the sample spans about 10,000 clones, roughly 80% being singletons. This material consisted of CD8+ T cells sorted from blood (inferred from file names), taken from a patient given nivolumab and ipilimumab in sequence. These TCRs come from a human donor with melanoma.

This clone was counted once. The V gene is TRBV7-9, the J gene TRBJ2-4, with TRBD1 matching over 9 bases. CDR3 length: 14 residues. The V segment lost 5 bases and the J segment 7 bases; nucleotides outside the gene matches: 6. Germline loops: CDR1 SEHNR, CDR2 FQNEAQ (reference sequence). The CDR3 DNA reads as TGTGCCAGCAGCATCTCGACAGGGGGGAACATTCAGTACTTC. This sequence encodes CASSISTGGNIQYF.

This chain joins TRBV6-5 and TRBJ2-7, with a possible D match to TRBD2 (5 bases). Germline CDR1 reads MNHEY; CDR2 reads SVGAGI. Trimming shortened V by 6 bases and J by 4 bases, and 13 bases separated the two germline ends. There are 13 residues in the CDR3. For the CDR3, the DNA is TGTGCCAGCAGCCCGCCGGGGAGTTACGAGCAGTACTTC. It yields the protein CASSPPGSYEQYF.

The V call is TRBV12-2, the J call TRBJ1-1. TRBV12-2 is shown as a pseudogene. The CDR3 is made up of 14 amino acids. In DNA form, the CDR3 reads TGTGCAAGTCGCTTCGATCGGGAGGACACTGAAGCTTTCTTT. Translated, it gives CASRFDREDTEAFF.

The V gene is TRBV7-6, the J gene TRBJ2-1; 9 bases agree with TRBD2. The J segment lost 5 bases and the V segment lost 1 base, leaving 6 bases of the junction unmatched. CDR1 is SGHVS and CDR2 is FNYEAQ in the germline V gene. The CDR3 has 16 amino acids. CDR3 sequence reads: CASSLDSSGDHNEQFF. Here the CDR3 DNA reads TGTGCCAGCAGCTTAGACTCTAGCGGGGACCACAATGAGCAGTTCTTC.

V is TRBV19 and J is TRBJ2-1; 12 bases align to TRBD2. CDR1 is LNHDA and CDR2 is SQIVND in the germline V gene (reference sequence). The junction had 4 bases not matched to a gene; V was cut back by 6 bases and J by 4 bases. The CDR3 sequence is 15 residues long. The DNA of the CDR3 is TGTGCCAGTAGGACCGGGACTAGCGGGTACAATGAGCAGTTCTTC. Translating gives CASRTGTSGYNEQFF.

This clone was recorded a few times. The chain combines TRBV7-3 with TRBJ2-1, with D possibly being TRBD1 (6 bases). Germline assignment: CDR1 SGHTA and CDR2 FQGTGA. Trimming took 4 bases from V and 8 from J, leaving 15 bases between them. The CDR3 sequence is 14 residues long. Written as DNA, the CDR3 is TGTGCCAGCAGCTCAGGGTTCAACAGGGATGAGCAGTTCTTC. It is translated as CASSSGFNRDEQFF.

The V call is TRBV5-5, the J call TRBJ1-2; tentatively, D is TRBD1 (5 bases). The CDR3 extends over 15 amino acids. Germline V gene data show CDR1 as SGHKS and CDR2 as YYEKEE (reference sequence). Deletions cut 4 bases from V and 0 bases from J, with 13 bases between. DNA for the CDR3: TGTGCCAGCAGCCTGGGGCTTAATTCTAACTATGGCTACACCTTC. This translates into CASSLGLNSNYGYTF.

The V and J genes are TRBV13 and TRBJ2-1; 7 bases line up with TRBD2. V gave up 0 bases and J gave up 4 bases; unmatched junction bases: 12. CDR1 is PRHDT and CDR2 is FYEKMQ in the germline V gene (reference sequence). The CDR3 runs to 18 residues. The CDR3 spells CASSLGPLREAPYNEQFF. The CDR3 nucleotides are TGTGCCAGCAGCTTAGGACCTTTACGGGAGGCACCGTACAATGAGCAGTTCTTC.

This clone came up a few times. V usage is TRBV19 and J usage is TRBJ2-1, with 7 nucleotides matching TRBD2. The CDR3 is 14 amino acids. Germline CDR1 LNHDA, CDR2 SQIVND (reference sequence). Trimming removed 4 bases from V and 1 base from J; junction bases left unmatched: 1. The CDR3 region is CASSKAGSYNEQFF. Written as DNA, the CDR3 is TGTGCCAGTAGTAAAGCGGGGTCCTACAATGAGCAGTTCTTC.

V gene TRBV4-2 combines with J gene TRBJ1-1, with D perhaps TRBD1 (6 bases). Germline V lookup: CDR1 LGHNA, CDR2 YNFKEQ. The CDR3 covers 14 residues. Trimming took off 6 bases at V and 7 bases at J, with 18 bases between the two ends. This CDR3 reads CASSVIGGTYEAFF. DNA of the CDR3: TGTGCCAGCAGTGTCATTGGGGGCACCTATGAAGCTTTCTTT.

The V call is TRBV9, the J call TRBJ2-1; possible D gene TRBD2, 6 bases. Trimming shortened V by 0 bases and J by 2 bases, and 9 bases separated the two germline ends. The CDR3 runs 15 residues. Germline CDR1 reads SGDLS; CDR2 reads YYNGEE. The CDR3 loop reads CASSVGGGTYNEQFF. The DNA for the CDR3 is TGTGCCAGCAGCGTAGGAGGCGGGACCTACAATGAGCAGTTCTTC.

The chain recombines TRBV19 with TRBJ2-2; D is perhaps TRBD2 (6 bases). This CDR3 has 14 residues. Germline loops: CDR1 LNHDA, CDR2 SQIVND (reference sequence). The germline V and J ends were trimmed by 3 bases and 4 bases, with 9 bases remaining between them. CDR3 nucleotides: TGTGCCAGTAGTATGGGACTTGGCACCGGGGAGCTGTTTTTT. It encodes CASSMGLGTGELFF.